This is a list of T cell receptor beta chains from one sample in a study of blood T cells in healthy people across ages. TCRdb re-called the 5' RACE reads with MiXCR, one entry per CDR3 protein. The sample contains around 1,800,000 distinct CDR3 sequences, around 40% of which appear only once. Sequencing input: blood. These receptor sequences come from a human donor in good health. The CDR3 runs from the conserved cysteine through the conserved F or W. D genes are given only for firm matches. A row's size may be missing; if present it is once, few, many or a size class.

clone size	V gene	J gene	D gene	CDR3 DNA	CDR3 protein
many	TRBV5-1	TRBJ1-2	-	TGCGCCAGCAGCTTGGATGGGCATGGCTACACCTTC	CASSLDGHGYTF
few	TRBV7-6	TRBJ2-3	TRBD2	TGTGCCAGCAGCTCAACCCATGGACTAGCGGGGGAGACAGCTACGCAGTATTTT	CASSSTHGLAGETATQYF
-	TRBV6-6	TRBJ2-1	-	TGTGCCAGCGGTTACAGGTCAACAGAGAACAATGAGCAGTTCTTC	CASGYRSTENNEQFF
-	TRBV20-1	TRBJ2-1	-	TGCAGTGCTAGGTCCCCCGACAGTTTGACCTACAATGAGCAGTTCTTC	CSARSPDSLTYNEQFF
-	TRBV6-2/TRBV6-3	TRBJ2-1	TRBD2	TGTGCCAGCAGTTACTCGAGAGTCGGTAGCGGGGGCCGCTCCTACAATGAGCAGTTCTTC	CASSYSRVGSGGRSYNEQFF
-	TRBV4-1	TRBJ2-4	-	TGCGCCAGCAGCCAAGATCTGGGTCTGGAAAACATTCAGTACTTC	CASSQDLGLENIQYF
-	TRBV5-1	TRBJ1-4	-	TGCGCCAGCAGCTTGGCAATGGAGGGAGAAAAACTGTTTTTT	CASSLAMEGEKLFF
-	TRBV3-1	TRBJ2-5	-	TGTGCCAGCAGCCAAGCAGGGACGGAGACCCAGTACTTC	CASSQAGTETQYF
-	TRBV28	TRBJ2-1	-	TGTGCCACCAAGAGTTGGGACAAATACAATGAGCAGTTCTTC	CATKSWDKYNEQFF
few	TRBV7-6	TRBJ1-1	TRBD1	TGTGCCAGCAGCTTAGCTACAGGGGGCACTGAAGCTTTCTTT	CASSLATGGTEAFF
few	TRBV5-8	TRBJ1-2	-	TGTGCCAGCAGCTTGGCGGAACAAGGCTTCTATGGCTACACCTTC	CASSLAEQGFYGYTF
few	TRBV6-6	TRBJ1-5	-	TGTGCCAGCAGTTACGGGGGGCGCGGGAGCCAGCCCCAGCATTTT	CASSYGGRGSQPQHF
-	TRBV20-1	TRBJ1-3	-	TGCAGTGCTAGAGAATCTGGAAACACCATATATTTT	CSARESGNTIYF
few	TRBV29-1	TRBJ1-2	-	TGCAGCGTTGGCACGGTGTCGGGTCTCGGCGCTTCCTATGGCTACACCTTC	CSVGTVSGLGASYGYTF
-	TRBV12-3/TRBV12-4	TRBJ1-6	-	TGTGCCAGCAGTTCGATGAGCTCCTATAATTCACCCCTCCACTTT	CASSSMSSYNSPLHF
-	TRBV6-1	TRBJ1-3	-	TGTGCCAGCAGCCTAAACAGGGACGGTGGTCATGGAAACACCATATATTTT	CASSLNRDGGHGNTIYF
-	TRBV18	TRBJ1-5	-	TGTGCCAGCTCCGAGTCGTCCCGCCAGCCCCAGCATTTT	CASSESSRQPQHF
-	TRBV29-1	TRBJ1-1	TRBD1	TGCAGCGTTAAGAGGACAGGGACGGGGGCTGAAGCTTTCTTT	CSVKRTGTGAEAFF
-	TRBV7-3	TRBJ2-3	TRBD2	TGTGCCAGCAGCCGGACTAGCGCGAGCACAGATACGCAGTATTTT	CASSRTSASTDTQYF
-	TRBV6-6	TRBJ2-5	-	TGTGCCAGCAGTTACTCAGGTTCCGGGGAGACCCAGTACTTC	CASSYSGSGETQYF
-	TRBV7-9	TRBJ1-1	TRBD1	TGTGCCAGCAGCTTACGGGGACAGGGGGGCACTGAAGCTTTCTTT	CASSLRGQGGTEAFF
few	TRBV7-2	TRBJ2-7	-	TGTGCCAGCAGCTCCTCCGTAGGTGGATACGAGCAGTACTTC	CASSSSVGGYEQYF
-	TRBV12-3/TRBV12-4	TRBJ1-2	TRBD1	TGTGTCAGCAGTTTAGGGGCAGGGGGTATATATGGCTACACCTTC	CVSSLGAGGIYGYTF
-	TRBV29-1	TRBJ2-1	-	TGCAGCGCAAGAAAAAACAGTGAGCAGTTCTTC	CSARKNSEQFF
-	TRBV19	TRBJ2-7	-	TGTGCCAGTGGAGGGACACCCTACGAGCAGTACTTC	CASGGTPYEQYF
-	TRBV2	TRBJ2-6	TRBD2	TGTGCCAGCAGCCACGGACTAGCGGGACCATCTGGGGCCAACGTCCTGACTTTC	CASSHGLAGPSGANVLTF
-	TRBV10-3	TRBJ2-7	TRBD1	TGTGCCATCAGTGAGTCGGTGGGGACAGGGTCCCACGAGCAGTACTTC	CAISESVGTGSHEQYF
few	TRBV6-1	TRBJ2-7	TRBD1	TGTGCCAGCAGGGGGACAGTTGGGGTGGTCGAGCAGTACTTC	CASRGTVGVVEQYF
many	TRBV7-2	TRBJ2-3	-	TGTGCCAGCAGCTTAGAACCCAGGGGTCCGCAGTATTTT	CASSLEPRGPQYF
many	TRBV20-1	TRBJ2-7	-	TGCAGTGCTAGATGGAGAACCGACCACGAGCAGTACTTC	CSARWRTDHEQYF
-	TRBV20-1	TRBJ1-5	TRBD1	TGCAGTGCCGCCAGATTTCGGACAGGGAGAGAACATCAGCCCCAGCATTTT	CSAARFRTGREHQPQHF
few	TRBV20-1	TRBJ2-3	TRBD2	TGCAGTGCTAGAGAGGCGGGGGGTACAGATACGCAGTATTTT	CSAREAGGTDTQYF
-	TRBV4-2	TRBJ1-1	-	TGTGCCAGCAGCCAAGGGGAGGAGGGGAACACTGAAGCTTTCTTT	CASSQGEEGNTEAFF
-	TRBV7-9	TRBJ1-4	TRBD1	TGTGCCAGCAGCTATGGACAGGTTAATGAAAAACGGTTTTTT	CASSYGQVNEKRFF
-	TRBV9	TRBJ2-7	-	TGTGCCAGCAGCGAACAGGATGGGTCCTACGAGCAGTACTTC	CASSEQDGSYEQYF
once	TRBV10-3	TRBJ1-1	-	TGTGCCATTGGCCAGGGGAGTCGTACTGAAGCTTTCTTT	CAIGQGSRTEAFF
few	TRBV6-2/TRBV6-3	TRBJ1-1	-	TGTGCCAGCGGGCGTTACACTGAAGCTTTCTTT	CASGRYTEAFF
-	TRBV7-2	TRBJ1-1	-	TGTGCCAGCAGCCCTCGGACGGTGGCGATGAACACTGAAGCTTTCTTT	CASSPRTVAMNTEAFF
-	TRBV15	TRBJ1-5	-	TGTGCCACCAGCAGAGATCGAGGGAAAGGCAATCAGCCCCAGCATTTT	CATSRDRGKGNQPQHF
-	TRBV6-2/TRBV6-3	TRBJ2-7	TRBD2	TGTGCCAGCAGCCTCCTGAGCGGGAACCTATACGAGCAGTACTTC	CASSLLSGNLYEQYF
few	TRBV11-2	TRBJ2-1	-	TGTGCCAGCAGAGGGGACCTCGCGAGGCCTGAGCAGTTCTTC	CASRGDLARPEQFF
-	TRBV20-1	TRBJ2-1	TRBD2	TGCAGTGCTAGAAAGTCTAGCGGGGCCTTTCATGGCAATGAGCAGTTCTTC	CSARKSSGAFHGNEQFF
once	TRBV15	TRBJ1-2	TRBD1	TGTGCCACCAGCAGAGATGGCTCAGGGGGCAGGTCGGGCTACACCTTC	CATSRDGSGGRSGYTF
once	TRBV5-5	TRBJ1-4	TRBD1	TGTGCCAGCCGACATCGGGACAGAACTAATGAAAAACTGTTTTTT	CASRHRDRTNEKLFF
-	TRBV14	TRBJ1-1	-	TGTGCCAGCAGGTACAGGGAATACACTGAAGCTTTCTTT	CASRYREYTEAFF